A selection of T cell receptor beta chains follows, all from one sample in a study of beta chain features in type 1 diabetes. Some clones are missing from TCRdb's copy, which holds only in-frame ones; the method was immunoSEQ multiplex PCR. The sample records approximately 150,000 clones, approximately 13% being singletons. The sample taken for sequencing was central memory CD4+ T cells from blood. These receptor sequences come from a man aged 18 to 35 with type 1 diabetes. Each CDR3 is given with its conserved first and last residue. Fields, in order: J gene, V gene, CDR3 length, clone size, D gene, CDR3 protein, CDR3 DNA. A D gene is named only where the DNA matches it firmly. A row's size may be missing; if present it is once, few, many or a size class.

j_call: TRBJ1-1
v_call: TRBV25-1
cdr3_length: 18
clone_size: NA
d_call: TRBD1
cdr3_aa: CASSPSGTGRVGVTEAFF
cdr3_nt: TGTGCCAGCAGTCCTTCCGGGACAGGGAGGGTAGGGGTCACTGAAGCTTTCTTT

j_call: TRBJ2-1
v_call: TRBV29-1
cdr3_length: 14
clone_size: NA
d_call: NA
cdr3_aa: CSLWGGQSPNEQFF
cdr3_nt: TGCAGCCTGTGGGGGGGACAGTCACCGAATGAGCAGTTCTTC

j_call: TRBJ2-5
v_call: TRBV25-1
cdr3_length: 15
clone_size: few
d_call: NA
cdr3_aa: CASSGTGRLRETQYF
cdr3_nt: TGTGCCAGCAGCGGAACAGGGCGTTTGAGGGAGACCCAGTACTTC

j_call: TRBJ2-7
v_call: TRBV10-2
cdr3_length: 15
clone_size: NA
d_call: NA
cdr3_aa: CASSFSGTQYYEQYF
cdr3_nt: TGCGCCAGCAGTTTCTCCGGGACGCAGTACTACGAGCAGTACTTC

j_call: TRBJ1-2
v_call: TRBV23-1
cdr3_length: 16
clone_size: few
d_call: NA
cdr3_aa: CASSRLAVGTHTGYTF
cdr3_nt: TGCGCCAGCAGTCGTCTCGCCGTCGGGACCCATACCGGCTACACCTTC

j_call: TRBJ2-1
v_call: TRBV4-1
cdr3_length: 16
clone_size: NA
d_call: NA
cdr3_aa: CASSQGLAYSYNEQFF
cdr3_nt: TGCGCCAGCAGCCAAGGTTTGGCGTACTCCTACAATGAGCAGTTCTTC

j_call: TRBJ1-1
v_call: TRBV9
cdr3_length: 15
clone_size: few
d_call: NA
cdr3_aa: CASSVDSYTNTEAFF
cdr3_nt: TGTGCCAGCAGCGTAGACTCTTACACCAACACTGAAGCTTTCTTT

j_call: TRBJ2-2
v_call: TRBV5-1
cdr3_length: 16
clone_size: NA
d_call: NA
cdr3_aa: CASSLVGGVSTGELFF
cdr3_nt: TGCGCCAGCAGCTTGGTTGGCGGGGTGAGCACCGGGGAGCTGTTTTTT

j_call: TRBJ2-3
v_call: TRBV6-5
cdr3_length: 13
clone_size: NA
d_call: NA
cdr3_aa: CASSDVVTDTQYF
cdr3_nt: TGTGCCAGCAGTGACGTGGTCACAGATACGCAGTATTTT

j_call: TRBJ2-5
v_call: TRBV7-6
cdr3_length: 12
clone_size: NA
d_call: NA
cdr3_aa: CASSLAMETQYF
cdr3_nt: TGTGCCAGCAGCTTAGCGATGGAGACCCAGTACTTC

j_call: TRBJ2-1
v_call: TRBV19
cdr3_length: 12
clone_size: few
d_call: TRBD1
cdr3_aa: CASSSQGNEQFF
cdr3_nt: TGTGCCAGTAGTTCACAGGGGAATGAGCAGTTCTTC

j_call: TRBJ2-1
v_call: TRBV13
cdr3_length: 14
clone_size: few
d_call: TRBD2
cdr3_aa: CASSPRTRRNEQFF
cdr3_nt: TGTGCCAGCAGCCCGCGGACTAGGCGGAATGAGCAGTTCTTC

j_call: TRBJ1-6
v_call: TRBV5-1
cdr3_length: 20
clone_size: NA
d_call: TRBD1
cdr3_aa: CASSLNPPGQGASYNSPLHF
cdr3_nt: TGCGCCAGCAGCTTGAATCCCCCGGGACAGGGGGCCTCCTATAATTCACCCCTCCACTTT

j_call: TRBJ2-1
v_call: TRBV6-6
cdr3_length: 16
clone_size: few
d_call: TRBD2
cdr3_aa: CASSFPGLAGHNEQFF
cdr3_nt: TGTGCCAGCAGTTTTCCGGGACTAGCAGGTCACAATGAGCAGTTCTTC

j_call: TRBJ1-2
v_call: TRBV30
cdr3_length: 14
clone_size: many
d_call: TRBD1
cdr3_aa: CAWSWGTGRNGYTF
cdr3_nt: TGTGCCTGGAGTTGGGGGACAGGGAGGAATGGCTACACCTTC

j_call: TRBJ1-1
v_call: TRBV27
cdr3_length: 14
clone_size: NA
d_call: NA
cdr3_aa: CASSFGVSNTEAFF
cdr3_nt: TGTGCCAGCAGTTTCGGGGTATCGAACACTGAAGCTTTCTTT

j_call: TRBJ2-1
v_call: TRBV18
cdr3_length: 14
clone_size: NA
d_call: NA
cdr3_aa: CASSPPGRSHEQFF
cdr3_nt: TGTGCCAGCTCACCACCGGGACGGAGCCATGAGCAGTTCTTC

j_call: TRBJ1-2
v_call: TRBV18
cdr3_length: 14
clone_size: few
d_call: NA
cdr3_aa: CASSLGGLRDGYTF
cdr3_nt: TGTGCCAGCTCACTAGGGGGGCTGAGAGATGGCTACACCTTC

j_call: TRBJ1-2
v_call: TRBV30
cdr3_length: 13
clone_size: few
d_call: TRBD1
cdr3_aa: CASYRGPGYGYTF
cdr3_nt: TGTGCCTCATACAGGGGCCCTGGATATGGCTACACCTTC

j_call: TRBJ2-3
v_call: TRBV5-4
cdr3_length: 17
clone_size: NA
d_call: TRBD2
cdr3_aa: CASSAAAGGRGTDTQYF
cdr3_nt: TGTGCCAGCAGCGCGGCGGCGGGAGGGAGGGGCACAGATACGCAGTATTTT

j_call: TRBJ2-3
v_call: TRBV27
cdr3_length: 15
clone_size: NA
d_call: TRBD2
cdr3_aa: CASTASGGPSNTQYF
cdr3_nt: TGTGCCAGCACCGCCAGCGGGGGGCCAAGCAATACGCAGTATTTT

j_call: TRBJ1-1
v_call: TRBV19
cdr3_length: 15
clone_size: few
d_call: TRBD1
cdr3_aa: CASSTHRGRDTEAFF
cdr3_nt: TGTGCCAGTAGTACGCACAGGGGGCGGGACACTGAAGCTTTCTTT

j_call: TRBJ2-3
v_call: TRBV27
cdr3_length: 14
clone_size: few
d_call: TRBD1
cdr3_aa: CASSRTGLADTQYF
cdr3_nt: TGTGCCAGCAGTCGGACAGGGCTGGCAGATACGCAGTATTTT

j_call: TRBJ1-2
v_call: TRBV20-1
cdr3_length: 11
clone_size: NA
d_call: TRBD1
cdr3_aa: CSATQGAGYTF
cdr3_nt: TGCAGTGCTACCCAGGGGGCTGGCTACACCTTC

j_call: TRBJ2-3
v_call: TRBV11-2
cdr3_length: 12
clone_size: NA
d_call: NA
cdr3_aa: CASSLEGVTQYF
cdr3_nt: TGTGCCAGCAGCTTAGAGGGGGTAACGCAGTATTTT

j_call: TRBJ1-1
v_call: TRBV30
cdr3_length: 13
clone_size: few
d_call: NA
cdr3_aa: CAWSAQENTEAFF
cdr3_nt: TGTGCCTGGAGTGCCCAGGAGAACACTGAAGCTTTCTTT

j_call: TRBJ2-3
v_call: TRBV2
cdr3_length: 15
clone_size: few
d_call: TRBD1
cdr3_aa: CASKRTGDLLDTQYF
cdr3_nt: TGTGCCAGCAAGAGGACAGGGGACCTGTTGGATACGCAGTATTTT

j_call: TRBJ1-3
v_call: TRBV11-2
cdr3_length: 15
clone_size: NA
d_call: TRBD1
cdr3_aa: CASSLVRGPGNTIYF
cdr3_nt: TGTGCCAGCAGCTTAGTCAGGGGGCCTGGAAACACCATATATTTT

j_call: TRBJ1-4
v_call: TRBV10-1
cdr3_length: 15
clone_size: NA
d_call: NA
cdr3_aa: CASSDGLAGGEKLFF
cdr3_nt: TGCGCCAGCAGTGACGGCTTGGCGGGAGGAGAAAAACTGTTTTTT

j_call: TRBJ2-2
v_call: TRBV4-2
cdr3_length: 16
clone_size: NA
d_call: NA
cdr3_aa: CASSQGTGANTGELFF
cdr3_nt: TGTGCCAGCAGCCAAGGCACGGGGGCGAACACCGGGGAGCTGTTTTTT

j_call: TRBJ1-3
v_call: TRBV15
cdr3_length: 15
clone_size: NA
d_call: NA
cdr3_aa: CATSREGNLGNTIYF
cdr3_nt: TGTGCCACCAGCAGAGAAGGGAATCTTGGAAACACCATATATTTT

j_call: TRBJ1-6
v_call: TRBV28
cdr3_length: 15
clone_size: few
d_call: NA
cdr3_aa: CASSLLTAGNSPLHF
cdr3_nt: TGTGCCAGCAGTTTATTGACAGCGGGGAATTCACCCCTCCACTTT

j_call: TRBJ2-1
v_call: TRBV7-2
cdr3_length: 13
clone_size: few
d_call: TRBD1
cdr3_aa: CASSPTGDNEQFF
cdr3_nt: TGTGCCAGCAGCCCGACAGGGGACAATGAGCAGTTCTTC

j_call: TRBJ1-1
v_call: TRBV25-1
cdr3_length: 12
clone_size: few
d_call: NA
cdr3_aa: CASSGTKEYAFF
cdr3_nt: TGTGCCAGCAGTGGGACGAAGGAGTATGCTTTCTTT

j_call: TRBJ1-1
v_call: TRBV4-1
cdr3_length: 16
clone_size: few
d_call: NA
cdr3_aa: CASSHTNRALSTEAFF
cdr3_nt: TGCGCCAGCAGCCATACAAACAGGGCGTTGAGCACTGAAGCTTTCTTT

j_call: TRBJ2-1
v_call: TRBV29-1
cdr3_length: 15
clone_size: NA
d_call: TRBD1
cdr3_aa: CSAQTGTASYNEQFF
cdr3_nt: TGCAGCGCGCAAACCGGGACAGCCTCCTACAATGAGCAGTTCTTC

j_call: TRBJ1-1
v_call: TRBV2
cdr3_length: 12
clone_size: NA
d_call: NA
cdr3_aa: CASARLNTEAFF
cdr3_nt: TGTGCCAGCGCACGGCTGAACACTGAAGCTTTCTTT

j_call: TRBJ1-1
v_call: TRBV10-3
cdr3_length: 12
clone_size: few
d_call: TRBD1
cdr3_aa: CATHRGDTEAFF
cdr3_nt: TGTGCCACCCACAGGGGTGACACTGAAGCTTTCTTT

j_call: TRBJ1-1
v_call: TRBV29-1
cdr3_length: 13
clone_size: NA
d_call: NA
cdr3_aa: CSERSGSYTEAFF
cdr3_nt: TGCAGCGAACGGTCAGGCAGCTACACTGAAGCTTTCTTT

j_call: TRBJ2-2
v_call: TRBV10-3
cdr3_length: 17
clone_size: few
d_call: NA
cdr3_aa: CAISVTPGGSNTGELFF
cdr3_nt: TGTGCCATCAGTGTAACCCCGGGGGGCAGTAACACCGGGGAGCTGTTTTTT

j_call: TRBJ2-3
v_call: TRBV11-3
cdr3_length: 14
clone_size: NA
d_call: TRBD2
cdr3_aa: CASSVGRGADTQYF
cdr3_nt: TGTGCCAGCAGTGTCGGGCGGGGGGCAGATACGCAGTATTTT

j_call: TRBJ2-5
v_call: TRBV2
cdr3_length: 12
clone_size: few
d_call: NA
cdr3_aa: CASGTGLGAQYF
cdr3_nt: TGTGCCAGCGGTACAGGCCTTGGGGCCCAGTACTTC

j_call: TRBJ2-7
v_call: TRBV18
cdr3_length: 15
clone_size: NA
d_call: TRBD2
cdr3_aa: CASSPPAGGGDEQYF
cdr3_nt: TGTGCCAGCTCACCACCGGCGGGGGGCGGCGACGAGCAGTACTTC

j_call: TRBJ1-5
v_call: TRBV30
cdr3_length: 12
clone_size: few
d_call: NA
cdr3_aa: CAWSASMQPQHF
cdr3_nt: TGTGCCTGGAGCGCCTCTATGCAGCCCCAGCATTTT

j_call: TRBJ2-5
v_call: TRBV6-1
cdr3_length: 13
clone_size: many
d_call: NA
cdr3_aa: CASSRTDKETQYF
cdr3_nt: TGTGCCAGCAGTAGGACTGATAAAGAGACCCAGTACTTC

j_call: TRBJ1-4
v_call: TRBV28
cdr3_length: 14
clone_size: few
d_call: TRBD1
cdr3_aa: CASSLDRGQEKLFF
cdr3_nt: TGTGCCAGCAGTCTAGACAGGGGGCAGGAAAAACTGTTTTTT

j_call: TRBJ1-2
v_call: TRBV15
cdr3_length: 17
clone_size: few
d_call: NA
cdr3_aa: CATSRSSGRPSNYGYTF
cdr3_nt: TGTGCCACCAGCAGATCCTCGGGACGGCCATCAAACTATGGCTACACCTTC

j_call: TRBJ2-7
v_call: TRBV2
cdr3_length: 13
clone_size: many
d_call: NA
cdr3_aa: CASSVGETYEQYF
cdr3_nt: TGTGCCAGCAGTGTTGGGGAGACGTACGAGCAGTACTTC

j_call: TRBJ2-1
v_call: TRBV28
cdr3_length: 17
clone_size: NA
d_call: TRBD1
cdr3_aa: CASSRVTGTGPINEQFF
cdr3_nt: TGTGCCAGCAGCCGCGTAACCGGGACAGGGCCGATCAATGAGCAGTTCTTC

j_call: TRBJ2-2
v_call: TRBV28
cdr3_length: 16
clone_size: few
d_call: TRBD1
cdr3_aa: CASSLSQGARTGELFF
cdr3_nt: TGTGCCAGCAGTTTATCGCAGGGGGCGCGGACCGGGGAGCTGTTTTTT

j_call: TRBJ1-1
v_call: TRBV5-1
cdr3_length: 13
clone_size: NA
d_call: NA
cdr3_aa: CASSLSGDTEAFF
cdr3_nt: TGCGCCAGCAGCTTGTCGGGTGACACTGAAGCTTTCTTT

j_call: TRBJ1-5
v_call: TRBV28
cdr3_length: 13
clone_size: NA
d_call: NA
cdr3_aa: CASSRGAGEPQHF
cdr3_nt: TGTGCCAGCAGTAGAGGGGCCGGTGAGCCCCAGCATTTT